This T cell receptor beta chain originates from a study of cytomegalovirus exposure and HLA in healthy donors. Findings of the study overall: Available immune exposure information covered CMV serostatus only. Later, an analysis found that common viral pathogens appeared to be linked with several of the most significant clusters. It was reported in a later analysis that an Asian-associated ancestry cluster showed fewer N-insertions than the approximately 700-donor mean. The study flagged approximately 180 TCR beta chains as cytomegalovirus-associated.

The CDR3 contains 16 residues. V gave up 0 bases and J gave up 1 base, with 12 bases separating them. Looked up from germline, CDR1 is SGHDN and CDR2 is FVKESK. As for this clone: What it recognizes is unknown.

PCR used 60 Vbeta primers and 13 Jbeta primers. TCRdb's copy holds only in-frame clones and misses some; the assay was immunoSEQ multiplex PCR. The data contain 50,000 to 70,000 clones, more than 70% of them singletons. The sequence derives from a man aged 25-45 years in good health and CMV-seropositive. This chain connects TRBV14 to TRBJ1-1; D is undetermined. Source material: PBMCs. The CDR3 reads CASSQDSRRGNTEAFF. The DNA for the CDR3 is TGTGCCAGCAGCCAAGATTCCCGGCGGGGGAACACTGAAGCTTTCTTT.